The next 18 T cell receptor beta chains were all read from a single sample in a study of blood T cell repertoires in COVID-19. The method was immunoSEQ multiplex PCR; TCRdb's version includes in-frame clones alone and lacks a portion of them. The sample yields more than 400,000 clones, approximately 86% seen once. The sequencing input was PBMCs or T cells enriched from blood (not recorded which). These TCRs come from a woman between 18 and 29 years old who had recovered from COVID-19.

The CDR3 DNA follows: TGTGCCTGGAGTGTTGGGGGGGGCTCCTACGAGCAGTACTTC. Translated, it gives CAWSVGGGSYEQYF. The chain recombines TRBV30 with TRBJ2-7; 7 positions agree with TRBD2. J was trimmed by 0 bases and V by 0 bases; bases with no gene match: 2. This CDR3 spans 14 amino acids. In germline, CDR1 is GTSNPN, CDR2 SVGIG (reference sequence).

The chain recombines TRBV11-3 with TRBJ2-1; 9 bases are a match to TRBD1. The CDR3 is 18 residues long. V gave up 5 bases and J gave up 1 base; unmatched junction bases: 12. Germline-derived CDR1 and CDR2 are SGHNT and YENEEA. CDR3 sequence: CASSRTNDRGSSYNEQFF. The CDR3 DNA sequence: TGTGCCAGCAGCCGTACTAACGACAGGGGGAGTTCCTACAATGAGCAGTTCTTC. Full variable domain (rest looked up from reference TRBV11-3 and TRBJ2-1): EAGVVQSPRYKIIEKKQPVAFWCNPISGHNTLYWYLQNLGQGPELLIRYENEEAVDDSQLPKDRFSAERLKGVDSTLKIQPAELGDSAVYLCASSRTNDRGSSYNEQFFGPGTRLTVL.

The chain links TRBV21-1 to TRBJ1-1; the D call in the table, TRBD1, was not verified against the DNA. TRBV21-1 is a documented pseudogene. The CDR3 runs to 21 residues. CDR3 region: CASSKRGPRQGLIREDTEAFF. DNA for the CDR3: TGTGCCAGCAGCAAAAGAGGCCCCAGACAGGGTTTAATACGTGAGGACACTGAAGCTTTCTTT.

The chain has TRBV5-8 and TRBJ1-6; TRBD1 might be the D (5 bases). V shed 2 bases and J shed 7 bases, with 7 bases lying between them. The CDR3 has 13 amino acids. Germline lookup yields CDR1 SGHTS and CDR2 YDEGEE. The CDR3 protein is CASSFDRNSPLHF. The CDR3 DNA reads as TGTGCCAGCAGCTTCGACAGAAATTCACCCCTCCACTTT.

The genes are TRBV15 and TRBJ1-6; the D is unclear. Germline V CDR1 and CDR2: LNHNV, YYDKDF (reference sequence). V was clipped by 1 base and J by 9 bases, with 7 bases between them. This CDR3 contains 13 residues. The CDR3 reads CATSRGLSSPLHF. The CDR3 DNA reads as TGTGCCACCAGCAGAGGACTCAGTTCACCCCTCCACTTT.

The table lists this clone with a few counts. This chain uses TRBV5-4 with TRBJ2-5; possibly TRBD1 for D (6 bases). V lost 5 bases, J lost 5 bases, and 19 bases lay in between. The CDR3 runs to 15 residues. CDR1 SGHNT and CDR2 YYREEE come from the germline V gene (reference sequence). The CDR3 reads CASSRQGTGWETQYF. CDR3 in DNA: TGTGCCAGCAGTCGTCAGGGGACGGGGTGGGAGACCCAGTACTTC.

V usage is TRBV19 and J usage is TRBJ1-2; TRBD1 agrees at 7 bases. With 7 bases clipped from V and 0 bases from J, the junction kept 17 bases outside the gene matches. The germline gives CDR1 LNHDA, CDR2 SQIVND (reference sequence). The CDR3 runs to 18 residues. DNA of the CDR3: TGTGCCAGTATGCCCCCTACACCTTCCAGGGGGACTAACTATGGCTACACCTTC. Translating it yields CASMPPTPSRGTNYGYTF.

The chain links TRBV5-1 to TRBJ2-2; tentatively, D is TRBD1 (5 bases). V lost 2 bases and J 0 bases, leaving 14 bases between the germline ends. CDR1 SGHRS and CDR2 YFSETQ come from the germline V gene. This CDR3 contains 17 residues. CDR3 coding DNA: TGCGCCAGCAGCTTATCAGGGCAGGCCGCGAACACCGGGGAGCTGTTTTTT. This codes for CASSLSGQAANTGELFF.

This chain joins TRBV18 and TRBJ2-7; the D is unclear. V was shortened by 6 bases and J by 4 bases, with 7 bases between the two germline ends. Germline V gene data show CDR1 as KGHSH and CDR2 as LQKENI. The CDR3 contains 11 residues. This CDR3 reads CASSQSYEQYF. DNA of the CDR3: TGTGCCAGCTCCCAGTCATACGAGCAGTACTTC.

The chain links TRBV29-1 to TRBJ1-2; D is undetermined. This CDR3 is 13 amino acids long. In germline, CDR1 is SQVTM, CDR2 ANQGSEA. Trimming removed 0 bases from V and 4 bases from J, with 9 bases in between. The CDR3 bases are TGCAGCGTTGAAGAAGCCAGGCGCTATGGCTACACCTTC. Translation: CSVEEARRYGYTF.

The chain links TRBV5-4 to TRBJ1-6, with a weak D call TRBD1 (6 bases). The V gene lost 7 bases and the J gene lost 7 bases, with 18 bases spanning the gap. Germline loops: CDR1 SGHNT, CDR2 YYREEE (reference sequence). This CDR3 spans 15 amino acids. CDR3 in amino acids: CASGNRATGNSPLHF. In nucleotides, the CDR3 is TGTGCCAGCGGAAACAGGGCGACGGGAAATTCACCCCTCCACTTT.

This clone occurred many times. This chain's CDR3 is CASSFRVGDGNSPLHF. CDR3 DNA: TGTGCCAGCAGCTTCCGAGTAGGGGATGGAAATTCACCCCTCCACTTT. This sequence joins TRBV5-5 and TRBJ1-6, with D perhaps matching TRBD1 (5 bases). The V end was cut by 2 bases, the J end by 7 bases, with 16 bases between. The CDR3 is 16 amino acids. Per the germline V gene, CDR1 is SGHKS and CDR2 is YYEKEE (reference sequence).

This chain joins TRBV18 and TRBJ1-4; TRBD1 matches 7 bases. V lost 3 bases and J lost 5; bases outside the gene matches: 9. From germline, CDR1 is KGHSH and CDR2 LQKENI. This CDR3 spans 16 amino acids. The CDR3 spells CASSPLRGGYNEKLFF. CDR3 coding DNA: TGTGCCAGCTCACCTCTTAGAGGGGGCTACAATGAAAAACTGTTTTTT.

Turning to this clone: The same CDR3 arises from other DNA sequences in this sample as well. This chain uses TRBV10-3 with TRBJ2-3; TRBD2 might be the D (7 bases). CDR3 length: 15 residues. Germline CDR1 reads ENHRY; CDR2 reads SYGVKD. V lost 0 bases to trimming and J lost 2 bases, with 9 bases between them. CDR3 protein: CAISESGGATDTQYF. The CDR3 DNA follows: TGTGCCATCAGTGAGTCGGGGGGGGCCACAGATACGCAGTATTTT.

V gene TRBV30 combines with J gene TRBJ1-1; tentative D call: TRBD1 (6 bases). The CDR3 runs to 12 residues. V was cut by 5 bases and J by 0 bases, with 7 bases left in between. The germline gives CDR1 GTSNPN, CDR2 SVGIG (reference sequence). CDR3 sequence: CAWDRLNTEAFF. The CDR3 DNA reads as TGTGCCTGGGACAGGCTGAACACTGAAGCTTTCTTT.

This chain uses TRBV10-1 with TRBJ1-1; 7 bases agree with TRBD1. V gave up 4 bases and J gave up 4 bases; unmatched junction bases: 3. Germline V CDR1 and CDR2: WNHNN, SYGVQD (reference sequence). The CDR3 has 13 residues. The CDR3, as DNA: TGCGCCAGCAGTGTAGGGACAGCCACTGAAGCTTTCTTT. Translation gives CASSVGTATEAFF.

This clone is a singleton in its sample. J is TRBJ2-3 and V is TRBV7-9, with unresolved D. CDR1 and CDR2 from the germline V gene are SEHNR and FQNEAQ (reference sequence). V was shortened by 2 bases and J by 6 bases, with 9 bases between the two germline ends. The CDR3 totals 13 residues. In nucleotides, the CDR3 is TGTGCCAGCAGCTTACCTCACAAGGATACGCAGTATTTT. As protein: CASSLPHKDTQYF.

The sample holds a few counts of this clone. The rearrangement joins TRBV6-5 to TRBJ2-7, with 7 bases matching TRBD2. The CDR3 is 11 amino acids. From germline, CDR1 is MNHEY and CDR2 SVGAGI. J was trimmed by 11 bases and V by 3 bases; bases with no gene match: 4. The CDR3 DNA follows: TGTGCCAGCAGTTATGGGGCGGGGGAGTACTTC. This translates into CASSYGAGEYF.